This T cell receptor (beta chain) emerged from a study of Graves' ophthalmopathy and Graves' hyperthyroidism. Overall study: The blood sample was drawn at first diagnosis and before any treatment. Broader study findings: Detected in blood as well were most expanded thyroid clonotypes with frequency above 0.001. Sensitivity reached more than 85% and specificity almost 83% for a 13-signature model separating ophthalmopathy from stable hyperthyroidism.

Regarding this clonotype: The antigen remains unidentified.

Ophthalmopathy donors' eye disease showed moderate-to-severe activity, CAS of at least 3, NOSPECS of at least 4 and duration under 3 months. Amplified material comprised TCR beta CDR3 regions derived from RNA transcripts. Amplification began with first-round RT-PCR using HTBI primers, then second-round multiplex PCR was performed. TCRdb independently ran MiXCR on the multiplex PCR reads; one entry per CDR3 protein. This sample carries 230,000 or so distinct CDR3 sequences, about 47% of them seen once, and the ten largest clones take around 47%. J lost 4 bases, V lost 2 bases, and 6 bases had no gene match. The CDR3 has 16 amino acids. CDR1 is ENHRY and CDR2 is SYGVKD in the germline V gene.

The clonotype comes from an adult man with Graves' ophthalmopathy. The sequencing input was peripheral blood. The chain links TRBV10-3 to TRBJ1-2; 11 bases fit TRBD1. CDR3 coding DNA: TGTGCCATCAGTGAGGAGGGGACAGGGGGAATCTATGGCTACACCTTC. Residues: CAISEEGTGGIYGYTF.